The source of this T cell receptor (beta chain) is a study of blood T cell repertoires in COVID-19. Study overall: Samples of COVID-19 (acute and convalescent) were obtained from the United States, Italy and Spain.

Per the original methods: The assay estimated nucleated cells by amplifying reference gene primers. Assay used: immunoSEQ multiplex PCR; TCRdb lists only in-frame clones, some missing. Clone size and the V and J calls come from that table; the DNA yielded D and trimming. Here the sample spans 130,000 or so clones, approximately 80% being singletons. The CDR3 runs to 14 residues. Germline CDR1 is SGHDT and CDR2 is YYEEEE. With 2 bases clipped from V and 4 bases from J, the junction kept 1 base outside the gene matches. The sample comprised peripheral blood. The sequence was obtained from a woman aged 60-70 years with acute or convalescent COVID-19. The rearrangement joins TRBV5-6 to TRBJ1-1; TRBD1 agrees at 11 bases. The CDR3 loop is CASSFGTGGTEAFF. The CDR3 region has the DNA TGTGCCAGCAGCTTCGGGACAGGGGGCACTGAAGCTTTCTTT.